This T cell receptor beta chain was captured by sequencing in a study of OX40 agonist ivuxolimab in advanced cancers. Study-wide results and caveats: Average numbers of expanded clones were greater in CD8+ T cells than in CD4+.

A remark on this clone: What it binds is not known.

Trimming removed 0 bases from V and 5 bases from J; junction bases left unmatched: 5. Germline V CDR1 and CDR2: LGHNA, YSLEER. This CDR3 is 15 amino acids long. Clones were sequenced by immunoSEQ multiplex PCR, and TCRdb holds only the in-frame ones, with some missing. Found here are approximately 40,000 clones, 65% to 85% of them singletons; the top ten hold roughly a fifth. V usage is TRBV4-3 and J usage is TRBJ2-3; 7 bases match TRBD2. This receptor was obtained from an adult with an advanced solid tumor such as melanoma, head and neck, liver or kidney cancer. This specimen consisted of CD4+ or CD8+ T cells sorted from blood, obtained in a trial of the OX40 agonist ivuxolimab. The CDR3 here is CASSQEAGGRDTQYF. The DNA for the CDR3 is TGCGCCAGCAGCCAAGAAGCCGGGGGGAGAGATACGCAGTATTTT.